The source of this T cell receptor (beta chain) is a study of OX40 agonist ivuxolimab in advanced cancers. Study-wide context: Hepatocellular carcinoma, melanoma, renal cell or head and neck cancer was diagnosed in the dose-escalation patients. Study findings and constraints: In the 0.1 to 3.0 mg/kg range, CD4+ and CD8+ blood T cells had expanded clonally by week 6.

On cycle 4 day 1 and cycle 7 day 1, as well as at baseline, blood was sampled. Sequencing used immunoSEQ multiplex PCR; TCRdb keeps in-frame clones, though not all of them. The sample lists under 90,000 clones, around 87% occurring once. Germline-derived CDR1 and CDR2 are MNHEY and SMNVEV (reference sequence). CDR3 size: 14 residues. Trimming at V came to 2 bases and at J to 10 bases, leaving 8 bases not matched to a gene. This clone was seen once. Antigen specificity is unknown. The specimen comprised CD4+ or CD8+ T cells sorted from blood, sampled in a trial of the OX40 agonist ivuxolimab. The rearrangement links TRBV27 to TRBJ2-1; 7 positions match TRBD2. This TCR derives from an adult with an advanced solid tumor such as melanoma, head and neck, liver or kidney cancer. Written as DNA, the CDR3 is TGTGCCAGCAGTTTAAACCGACTAGCCAAGGAGCAGTTCTTC. The encoded protein is CASSLNRLAKEQFF.